The T cell receptor beta chain under discussion was sequenced for a study of T cells in Graves' hyperthyroidism and ophthalmopathy. Overall study findings and caveats: Most clonotypes that expanded in the thyroid above 0.001 also showed up in blood.

Subjects with ophthalmopathy showed a Clinical Activity Score no lower than 3, a NOSPECS grade no lower than 4, and a duration shorter than 3 months. Pregnant or lactating patients were excluded, as were those with uncontrolled infection or other autoimmune disease. The CDR3 extends over 15 amino acids. The V gene's germline CDR1 is SGHAT and CDR2 FQNNGV. The junction had 1 base not matched to a gene; V was cut back by 3 bases and J by 5 bases. The CDR3 regions of TCR beta were amplified from RNA transcripts. The TCR CDR3 first-round RT-PCR relied on the HTBI primer set. TCRdb reprocessed the multiplex PCR reads via MiXCR and lists one record per CDR3 protein. The table records about 500,000 distinct CDR3 sequences, approximately 16% of them present only once. This clonotype was detected many times. Antigen unknown.

The sequenced material came from blood. This TCR was sampled from a woman aged 30 to 39 with Graves' ophthalmopathy. V usage is TRBV11-2 and J usage is TRBJ2-1; 13 positions agree with TRBD2. The CDR3 region has the DNA TGTGCCAGCAGCTTCGGACTAGCGGGGGACAATGAGCAGTTCTTC. This encodes CASSFGLAGDNEQFF.